This is a list of T cell receptor beta chains from one sample in a study of T cell responses to AZD1222 COVID-19 vaccine. Sequenced by immunoSEQ multiplex PCR; TCRdb stores in-frame clones only, minus some. Found here are tens of thousands of clones, 80% to 90% of them singletons; the top ten hold less than 15%. Material: peripheral blood, obtained on day 0 of AZD1222 vaccination. These receptor sequences come from an adult in good health. The CDR3 runs from the conserved cysteine through the conserved F or W.

j_gene | v_gene | CDR3aa
TRBJ1-6 | TRBV3-1/TRBV3-2 | CASSQTGTGGNSPLHF
TRBJ2-2 | TRBV7-6 | CASSSIAGGHDTGELFF
TRBJ2-1 | TRBV27 | CASTNSGGAHNEQFF
TRBJ1-4 | TRBV6-1 | CASSEFKAVNEKLFF
TRBJ1-6 | TRBV3-1/TRBV3-2 | CASSQDGKTLHF
TRBJ2-3 | TRBV5-1 | CASSLEATSSSGDTQYF
TRBJ1-2 | TRBV15 | CATSREVVQLNYGYTF
TRBJ2-7 | TRBV19 | CASSPTGAGFYEQYF
TRBJ1-1 | TRBV11-2 | CASSLEPGGMNTEAFF
TRBJ1-1 | TRBV3-1/TRBV3-2 | CASSQGDMNTEAFF
TRBJ1-4 | TRBV6-1 | CASSEALQNGMEKLFF
TRBJ1-2 | TRBV2 | CASGAGASRYNYGYTF
TRBJ2-2 | TRBV10-1 | CASSVTGVPGELFF
TRBJ1-5 | TRBV29-1 | CSVEGGYNQPQHF
TRBJ1-2 | TRBV2 | CASSEYVRGSYTF
TRBJ1-5 | TRBV10-3 | CAISEGGPNSNQPQHF
TRBJ1-5 | TRBV10-3 | CAISEWEGNQPQHF
TRBJ2-5 | TRBV5-5 | CASKKAGGAQETQYF
TRBJ1-1 | TRBV2 | CASSDAMAGIEAFF
TRBJ1-5 | TRBV3-1/TRBV3-2 | CASSHWDQPQHF
TRBJ1-2 | TRBV30 | CAWSGRDTSVGGYTF
TRBJ2-7 | TRBV11-2 | CASSGGPGRSSYEQYF
TRBJ1-5 | TRBV19 | CASSIDRTSNQPQHF
TRBJ2-3 | TRBV7-3 | CASSSSTDTQYF
TRBJ1-6 | TRBV11-1 | CASSRDTSYNSPLHF
TRBJ2-3 | TRBV15 | CATSELGTDTQYF
TRBJ2-2 | TRBV29-1 | CSVARRLGTGELFF
TRBJ2-5 | TRBV2 | CASSESRGETQYF
TRBJ1-4 | TRBV28 | CASSKRGGATNEKLFF
TRBJ1-5 | TRBV28 | CASSLSWGDNQPQHF
TRBJ1-1 | TRBV9 | CASSVVRGKWTEAFF
TRBJ1-1 | TRBV18 | CASSPGQGAEAFF
TRBJ2-3 | TRBV27 | CASSLLLAGGPDTQYF
TRBJ2-2 | TRBV27 | CASSLFTGELFF
TRBJ1-1 | TRBV6-5 | CASMTGTGTEAFF
TRBJ2-7 | TRBV7-9 | CASSPVDRPLYEQYF
TRBJ2-1 | TRBV25-1 | CASQVGNEQFF
TRBJ2-5 | TRBV11-2 | CASSLSRDRKRETQYF
TRBJ2-7 | TRBV18 | CASSPYSGTGSYEQYF
TRBJ2-1 | TRBV27 | CASSSRGVYNEQFF
TRBJ1-6 | TRBV27 | CASSLSSRRGSPLHF
TRBJ1-5 | TRBV25-1 | CASSEGGIGTGYQPQHF
TRBJ1-5 | TRBV15 | CATSATDFNQPQHF
TRBJ1-6 | TRBV2 | CASSDIGQTNSPLHF
TRBJ2-7 | TRBV7-9 | CASSSGRTGGAGEQYF
TRBJ1-1 | TRBV6-5 | CASKEGRVVTEAFF
TRBJ1-6 | TRBV6-6 | CASSDGQAFGSPLHF
TRBJ1-1 | TRBV7-9 | CASTTMSGRGVTEAFF
TRBJ2-7 | TRBV11-2 | CASSLAAQRPYEQYF
TRBJ1-6 | TRBV27 | CASSYRDTRSPLHF